What follows are 20 T cell receptor beta chains derived from one specimen sequenced in a study of T cells in Graves' hyperthyroidism and ophthalmopathy. RNA transcripts were the template for amplifying TCR beta CDR3 regions. During a first-round RT-PCR of the TCR CDR3, the HTBI primer set was used. One entry per CDR3 protein results from TCRdb running MiXCR on the multiplex PCR reads. Found here are some 360,000 distinct CDR3 sequences, 11% to 15% of them singletons; the top ten hold roughly 9.6%. The sequencing input was blood. The origin of the receptors is a woman aged 60 to 75 with Graves' hyperthyroidism.

This chain links TRBV5-1 with TRBJ1-6; TRBD1 agrees at 8 bases. V lost 4 bases and J lost 5; bases outside the gene matches: 2. The CDR3 has 14 residues. Germline assignment: CDR1 SGHRS and CDR2 YFSETQ. The CDR3 DNA reads as TGCGCCAGCAGCCCGGGACAGGATAATTCACCCCTCCACTTT. Residues: CASSPGQDNSPLHF. The full variable domain, with the rest looked up from reference TRBV5-1 and TRBJ1-6, is KAGVTQTPRYLIKTRGQQVTLSCSPISGHRSVSWYQQTPGQGLQFLFEYFSETQRNKGNFPGRFSGRQFSNSRSEMNVSTLELGDSALYLCASSPGQDNSPLHFGNGTRLTVT.

This clonotype was seen ten or more times. This chain's CDR3 is CASSTGTGFGVPQYF. CDR3 bases: TGTGCCAGCAGTACAGGGACCGGATTCGGAGTGCCCCAGTACTTC. This chain uses TRBV27 with TRBJ2-5, with D possibly matching TRBD1 (6 bases). Deletions cut 5 bases from V and 9 bases from J, with 22 bases between. Germline CDR1 is MNHEY and CDR2 is SMNVEV (reference sequence). There are 15 residues in the CDR3.

This clonotype occurred many times. This chain's CDR3 is CSVVETSGTYEQYF. The CDR3 DNA is TGCAGCGTTGTGGAGACTAGCGGGACCTACGAGCAGTACTTC. The chain uses TRBV29-1 and TRBJ2-7; 11 bases match TRBD2. V trimming: 4 bases; J trimming: 2 bases; junction bases outside the gene matches: 4. The germline CDR1 and CDR2 sequences are SQVTM and ANQGSEA. The length of the CDR3 is 14 residues.

Ten or more counts support this clonotype. V gene TRBV11-2 combines with J gene TRBJ1-5; D is uncertain. Trimming removed 2 bases from V and 9 bases from J, with 11 bases in between. In germline, CDR1 is SGHAT, CDR2 FQNNGV. This CDR3 is 13 amino acids long. CDR3 in DNA: TGTGCCAGCAGCTTAACCCGGGATTCGCCCCAGCATTTT. As protein: CASSLTRDSPQHF.

This clonotype was counted between two and nine times. The chain links TRBV11-2 to TRBJ2-3, with D perhaps matching TRBD2 (6 bases). This CDR3 is built from 15 residues. V lost 6 bases and J lost 2, with 15 bases in between. Germline V lookup: CDR1 SGHAT, CDR2 FQNNGV. The CDR3 loop reads CASRPTSPITDTQYF. The CDR3 region has the DNA TGTGCCAGCAGACCGACTAGTCCTATCACAGATACGCAGTATTTT.

The chain couples TRBV4-1 to TRBJ1-5; perhaps TRBD1 as D (5 bases). The CDR3 sequence is 15 residues long. V was shortened by 0 bases and J by 2 bases, with 8 bases between the two germline ends. Germline loops: CDR1 MGHRA, CDR2 YSYEKL. CDR3 loop: CASSQDSQGNQPQHF. The DNA of the CDR3 is TGCGCCAGCAGCCAAGATTCACAGGGCAATCAGCCCCAGCATTTT.

This clonotype has a count of ten or more. J is TRBJ2-4 and V is TRBV7-9; D might be TRBD1 (6 bases). Trimming took 1 base from V and 6 from J, leaving 22 bases between them. Looked up from germline, CDR1 is SEHNR and CDR2 is FQNEAQ (reference sequence). This CDR3 is built from 18 residues. CDR3 sequence: CASSLGGGIARGGNIQYF. The CDR3, as DNA: TGTGCCAGCAGCTTAGGAGGGGGTATTGCCCGAGGGGGAAACATTCAGTACTTC.

This clonotype was observed many times. V gene TRBV29-1 combines with J gene TRBJ2-3; 11 bases line up with TRBD2. Germline V gene lookup returns CDR1 SQVTM and CDR2 ANQGSEA. This CDR3 has 14 amino acids. The trim removed 3 bases at V and 5 bases at J, leaving 4 bases unmatched. The CDR3 spells CSVDSGRVGDTQYF. As DNA, the CDR3 is TGCAGCGTTGATAGCGGGAGGGTTGGAGATACGCAGTATTTT.

This clonotype has ten or more counts. J is TRBJ2-2 and V is TRBV7-8, with 9 bases that match TRBD1. Germline CDR1 SGHVS, CDR2 FQNEAQ. The CDR3 loop spans 17 amino acids. Trimming removed 5 bases from V and 4 bases from J; junction bases left unmatched: 11. The CDR3 DNA reads as TGTGCCAGCAGCCAAAGACGGGACAGGGTCCTCACCGGGGAGCTGTTTTTT. Amino acids: CASSQRRDRVLTGELFF.

This clonotype was picked up many times. The gene calls are TRBV5-1 and TRBJ2-2; 10 nucleotides match TRBD2. CDR1 SGHRS and CDR2 YFSETQ come from the germline V gene. The V and J ends lost 0 bases and 5 bases, in that order; junction bases with no gene match: 4. The CDR3 consists of 16 residues. The CDR3: CASSLASSGGTGELFF. CDR3 DNA: TGCGCCAGCAGCTTGGCGTCTAGCGGGGGAACCGGGGAGCTGTTTTTT.

This clonotype was seen ten or more times. The V call is TRBV30, the J call TRBJ2-7; 10 nucleotides agree with TRBD1. The CDR3 is 13 amino acids. Unmatched junction bases numbered 4, after V lost 2 bases and J lost 6 bases. Germline V gene lookup returns CDR1 GTSNPN and CDR2 SVGIG (reference sequence). The CDR3 region is CAWSRGQGFEQYF. CDR3 in DNA: TGTGCCTGGAGTAGGGGACAGGGGTTCGAGCAGTACTTC.

This clonotype was detected many times. The V gene is TRBV6-6, the J gene TRBJ2-7, with D unresolved. The V gene's germline CDR1 is MNHNY and CDR2 SVGAGI (reference sequence). Trimming pared 0 bases from V and 3 bases from J, leaving 15 bases between. This CDR3 spans 16 amino acids. The CDR3 protein is CASSYSIFSLIYEQYF. In DNA, the CDR3 is TGTGCCAGCAGTTACTCGATCTTCAGTTTAATCTACGAGCAGTACTTC.

This clonotype was seen ten or more times. Written as DNA, the CDR3 is TGTGCCACCAGCCCGACGATGGGGGCTAGCACAGATACGCAGTATTTT. It specifies CATSPTMGASTDTQYF. The genes are TRBV24-1 and TRBJ2-3; possible D gene TRBD1, 6 bases. V was shortened by 7 bases and J by 0 bases, with 16 bases between the two germline ends. Looked up from germline, CDR1 is KGHDR and CDR2 is SFDVKD. The CDR3 has 16 residues.

This clonotype was seen repeatedly, ten times or more. The CDR3 bases are TGTGCTAGTGGTTTGGTACTGATCCGGGGTCCATCGAACACCGGGGAGCTGTTTTTT. Translated, it gives CASGLVLIRGPSNTGELFF. The rearrangement links TRBV12-5 to TRBJ2-2, with a tentative D call TRBD2 (5 bases). V was trimmed by 0 bases and J by 0 bases, leaving 17 bases between them. This CDR3 is built from 19 residues. CDR1 and CDR2 (germline): LGHNT, FRNRAP.

This clonotype was seen a few times. This sequence joins TRBV14 and TRBJ1-2; D remains unclear. The CDR3 extends over 13 amino acids. Germline CDR1 SGHDN, CDR2 FVKESK. The V end lost 6 bases, the J end lost 8 bases, and 16 bases lay between the germline ends. In DNA form, the CDR3 reads TGTGCCAGCAGACGGACGGGCTTCTTAGGCTACACCTTC. Translating gives CASRRTGFLGYTF.

This chain links TRBV6-1 with TRBJ1-3; D not certain. Trimming pared 0 bases from V and 0 bases from J, leaving 12 bases between. There are 17 residues in the CDR3. Germline V gene data show CDR1 as MNHNS and CDR2 as SASEGT. The CDR3 bases are TGTGCCAGCAGTGAAGCAGGCCAGTTCTTCTCTGGAAACACCATATATTTT. Amino acids: CASSEAGQFFSGNTIYF.

This clonotype was seen ten or more times. The V and J genes are TRBV20-1 and TRBJ1-2, with D maybe TRBD1 (6 bases). CDR3 length: 14 residues. Germline V gene data show CDR1 as DFQATT and CDR2 as SNEGSKA (reference sequence). Trimming removed 3 bases at V and 2 bases at J, with 13 bases between. The CDR3 DNA reads TGCAGTGCTAGGGACAGTATTAAGAACTATGGCTACACCTTC. Protein sequence: CSARDSIKNYGYTF.

This clonotype occurred many times. The chain has TRBV7-8 and TRBJ1-5; a weak D match, TRBD1 (5 bases). V shed 1 base and J shed 3 bases, with 10 bases lying between them. This CDR3 is 15 amino acids long. Germline CDR1 reads SGHVS; CDR2 reads FQNEAQ. CDR3 DNA sequence: TGTGCCAGCAGCTTAGGAGGCAGGGACAATCAGCCCCAGCATTTT. Translating it yields CASSLGGRDNQPQHF.

This clonotype was counted many times. The chain carries TRBV20-1 and TRBJ2-7, with unresolved D. The V end was cut by 6 bases, the J end by 3 bases, with 12 bases between. The CDR3 sequence is 12 residues long. Germline V gene sequence: CDR1 DFQATT, CDR2 SNEGSKA (reference sequence). The CDR3 loop reads CSASPNIYEQYF. The CDR3 DNA sequence: TGCAGTGCGAGCCCAAACATCTACGAGCAGTACTTC.

This rearrangement joins TRBV7-2 to TRBJ2-2; 8 bases fit TRBD2. The germline gives CDR1 SGHTA, CDR2 FQGNSA. The V and J ends lost 4 bases and 6 bases, in that order; junction bases with no gene match: 7. The CDR3 runs 15 residues. This CDR3 reads CASSSSGRASGELFF. The DNA for the CDR3 is TGTGCCAGCAGCTCGTCCGGGAGGGCCTCCGGGGAGCTGTTTTTT.